The next 16 T cell receptor beta chains were all read from a single sample in a study of T cells after yellow fever vaccination. Using its own MiXCR run on the 5' RACE reads, TCRdb lists one record per CDR3 protein. The sample comprises about 230,000 distinct CDR3 sequences, approximately 6.8% of which are singletons, and 1.1% rests with the top ten. The material sequenced was CD4+ T cells sorted from PBMCs, taken on the day of the yellow fever booster vaccination. These receptors originate from a young man who received the YFV17D yellow fever vaccine.

The chain links TRBV7-2 to TRBJ2-7; D is unclear. CDR3 length: 15 residues. V dropped 4 bases and J dropped 2 bases, with 15 bases sitting between them. Germline assignment: CDR1 SGHTA and CDR2 FQGNSA. The CDR3 loop is CASSSPTVNPYEQYF. Here the CDR3 DNA reads TGTGCCAGCAGCTCACCGACCGTGAACCCCTACGAGCAGTACTTC.

This clonotype appeared many times. The CDR3 DNA reads TGCGCCAGCAGCTTGTGGGGCGGAGAGGGACGCGAGCAGTTCTTC. Encoded protein: CASSLWGGEGREQFF. The V and J genes are TRBV5-1 and TRBJ2-1; D is possibly TRBD1 or TRBD2 (5 bases each). Per germline, CDR1 SGHRS and CDR2 YFSETQ. CDR3 length: 15 residues. V lost 1 base to trimming and J lost 10 bases, with 18 bases between them.

A few counts support this clonotype. The chain joins TRBV5-4 to TRBJ2-4; tentative D call: TRBD1 (6 bases). From germline, CDR1 is SGHNT and CDR2 YYREEE (reference sequence). The ends were cut back, 0 bases at V and 0 bases at J, with 10 bases in the middle. The CDR3 has 16 residues. CDR3 DNA: TGTGCCAGCAGCTTGGGGGGGCTCCTAGCCAAAAACATTCAGTACTTC. This sequence encodes CASSLGGLLAKNIQYF.

This clonotype turned up a few times. The chain recombines TRBV7-2 with TRBJ2-2, with 11 bases aligning to TRBD2. The germline V gene encodes CDR1 SGHTA and CDR2 FQGNSA. V trimming: 4 bases; J trimming: 1 base; junction bases outside the gene matches: 5. The CDR3 consists of 17 residues. CDR3 protein: CASSSQTSGMNTGELFF. The CDR3 nucleotides are TGTGCCAGCAGCTCGCAGACTAGCGGGATGAACACCGGGGAGCTGTTTTTT.

This sequence joins TRBV20-1 and TRBJ2-2; 11 bases align to TRBD2. The CDR3 is 19 residues long. CDR1 and CDR2 from the germline V gene are DFQATT and SNEGSKA (reference sequence). Trimming at V came to 1 base and at J to 4 bases, leaving 14 bases not matched to a gene. This CDR3 is CSARAPLAGGIRPTGELFF. Here the CDR3 DNA reads TGCAGTGCTAGAGCCCCCCTAGCGGGAGGAATAAGGCCCACCGGGGAGCTGTTTTTT.

This clonotype was observed at least ten times. The chain has TRBV5-1 and TRBJ2-5; possible D gene TRBD1, 6 bases. Germline V lookup: CDR1 SGHRS, CDR2 YFSETQ. Trimming cost V 0 bases and J 5 bases, with 11 bases left between them. The CDR3 runs 14 residues. The CDR3 region is CASSLDYQGETQYF. CDR3 in DNA: TGCGCCAGCAGCTTGGATTATCAGGGGGAGACCCAGTACTTC.

The V gene is TRBV7-2, the J gene TRBJ1-1; D may be TRBD1 (5 bases). The CDR3 has 12 amino acids. Per the germline V gene, CDR1 is SGHTA and CDR2 is FQGNSA. Trimming removed 1 base at V and 11 bases at J, with 11 bases between. The CDR3 sequence is CASSLEAGSAFF. The CDR3 DNA is TGTGCCAGCAGCTTAGAGGCAGGGTCGGCTTTCTTT.

This clonotype came up many times. The V call is TRBV29-1, the J call TRBJ2-2, with D possibly being TRBD2 (6 bases). The length of the CDR3 is 12 residues. V was trimmed by 7 bases and J by 8 bases, leaving 14 bases between them. Germline CDR1 is SQVTM and CDR2 is ANQGSEA. CDR3 nucleotides: TGCAGCGGTAGCTCGGGAGCAGGGGAGCTGTTTTTT. As protein: CSGSSGAGELFF.

This clonotype was recorded a few times. This chain uses TRBV5-4 with TRBJ1-5, with D possibly matching TRBD1 (5 bases). The CDR3 is 14 residues long. CDR1 and CDR2 (germline): SGHNT, YYREEE (reference sequence). Trimming cost V 1 base and J 0 bases, with 5 bases left between them. CDR3 region: CASSLRGSNQPQHF. The CDR3 nucleotides read TGTGCCAGCAGCTTGAGGGGTAGCAATCAGCCCCAGCATTTT.

This clonotype was detected many times. The chain has TRBV6-1 and TRBJ2-2, with 7 bases aligning to TRBD1. CDR3 length: 15 amino acids. CDR1 is MNHNS and CDR2 is SASEGT in the germline V gene. After removal of 7 bases from V and 15 bases from J, the junction contained 20 bases not matched to a gene. The CDR3 protein is CASTAEGAARGKVFF. The CDR3 DNA is TGTGCCAGCACAGCAGAGGGGGCGGCCCGGGGAAAGGTGTTTTTT.

V is TRBV20-1 and J is TRBJ2-3; no definite D call. The V gene lost 6 bases and the J gene lost 0 bases, with 10 bases spanning the gap. CDR1 DFQATT and CDR2 SNEGSKA come from the germline V gene (reference sequence). The CDR3 runs to 13 residues. CDR3 DNA: TGCAGTGCGCAACTTTCTAGCACAGATACGCAGTATTTT. Protein sequence: CSAQLSSTDTQYF.

This clonotype was seen at least ten times. CDR3 amino acids: CASSWWTSEETQYF. For the CDR3, the DNA is TGTGCCAGCAGCTGGTGGACTAGCGAGGAGACCCAGTACTTC. V and J are TRBV5-6 and TRBJ2-5, with 9 bases aligning to TRBD2. V gave up 3 bases and J gave up 5 bases; unmatched junction bases: 5. There are 14 residues in the CDR3. From germline, CDR1 is SGHDT and CDR2 YYEEEE.

This chain uses TRBV12-3 or TRBV12-4 with TRBJ2-1; 11 bases match TRBD2. The CDR3 has 20 residues. Trimming at V came to 6 bases and at J to 4 bases, leaving 20 bases not matched to a gene. CDR3: CASRSTGASRRTSGYNEQFF. CDR3 in DNA: TGTGCCAGCAGGTCCACAGGGGCATCTCGTAGGACTAGCGGGTACAATGAGCAGTTCTTC.

This clonotype was observed at least ten times. This sequence joins TRBV28 and TRBJ2-1, with no clear D. Germline lookup yields CDR1 MDHEN and CDR2 SYDVKM. Trimming left V 5 bases short and J 5 bases short, with 7 bases between. This CDR3 has 12 amino acids. This chain's CDR3 is CASSEAHNEQFF. The DNA for the CDR3 is TGTGCCAGCAGTGAGGCTCACAATGAGCAGTTCTTC.

This clonotype showed up just a few times. The chain recombines TRBV4-2 with TRBJ2-2, with 11 bases that match TRBD2. The junction had 8 bases not matched to a gene; V was cut back by 6 bases and J by 5 bases. The V gene's germline CDR1 is LGHNA and CDR2 YNFKEQ. The CDR3 is made up of 16 amino acids. The CDR3 is CASRHDTSGSTGELFF. CDR3 DNA: TGTGCCAGCAGGCATGATACTAGCGGGAGTACCGGGGAGCTGTTTTTT.

This clonotype has only a few counts. The chain carries TRBV25-1 and TRBJ1-2; D gene unclear. Trimming cost V 3 bases and J 4 bases, with 9 bases left between them. CDR1 and CDR2 (germline): MGHDK, SYGVNS. CDR3 size: 13 residues. In DNA form, the CDR3 reads TGTGCCAGCAGTGATTTAAATAGCTATGGCTACACCTTC. Translation: CASSDLNSYGYTF.